These 17 T cell receptor beta chains originate from one sample sequenced in a study of cytotoxic CD8 clonotypes in ibrutinib-treated CLL. Only in-frame clones appear in the TCRdb table, and some are missing; sequencing was by immunoSEQ multiplex PCR. The top ten clones hold around 6.5% of a sample with roughly 330,000 clones, 67% of them seen once. The specimen comprised PBMCs, sampled after 36 months of ibrutinib treatment. The receptor source for this set is a human donor with chronic lymphocytic leukemia.

This clone was recorded once. The V and J genes are TRBV9 and TRBJ1-2, with 9 bases that match TRBD1. The germline V gene has CDR1 SGDLS and CDR2 YYNGEE. V shed 2 bases, J shed 2 bases, and the junction held 7 bases outside the gene matches. The CDR3 has 16 amino acids. This CDR3 is CASSVHSTGGNYGYTF. CDR3 coding DNA: TGTGCCAGCAGCGTCCACTCGACAGGGGGAAACTATGGCTACACCTTC.

This clone appeared a few times. The chain uses TRBV6-5 and TRBJ1-4, with 8 bases identical to TRBD1. CDR1 MNHEY and CDR2 SVGAGI come from the germline V gene. The CDR3 length is 12 residues. With 6 bases clipped from V and 14 bases from J, the junction kept 8 bases outside the gene matches. The CDR3 is CASSPDRVGLFF. CDR3 DNA sequence: TGTGCCAGCAGCCCGGACAGGGTAGGGCTGTTTTTT.

The chain has TRBV13 and TRBJ2-5; D perhaps matches TRBD2 (7 bases). The CDR3 totals 14 residues. V lost 3 bases and J 3 bases, leaving 11 bases between the germline ends. The V gene's germline CDR1 is PRHDT and CDR2 FYEKMQ (reference sequence). As DNA, the CDR3 is TGTGCCAGCAGCTTTTGGGGGGGCAAAGAGACCCAGTACTTC. This encodes CASSFWGGKETQYF.

The chain employs TRBV19 and TRBJ1-5, with D unresolved. Germline CDR1 is LNHDA and CDR2 is SQIVND (reference sequence). Deletions cut 3 bases from V and 3 bases from J, with 9 bases between. The CDR3 covers 14 residues. Here the CDR3 reads CASSMLGFNQPQHF. CDR3 bases: TGTGCCAGTAGTATGTTAGGGTTCAATCAGCCCCAGCATTTT.

CDR3 coding DNA: TGCGCCAGCAGCTCAAATTGGTGGTTCGAGCAGTACTTC. Encoded protein: CASSSNWWFEQYF. This chain uses TRBV5-1 with TRBJ2-7; D is undetermined. From germline, CDR1 is SGHRS and CDR2 YFSETQ. V was pared by 3 bases and J by 6 bases, with 13 bases between. The CDR3 has 13 amino acids.

The V gene is TRBV6-5, the J gene TRBJ2-7, with D possibly matching TRBD1 (6 bases). This CDR3 contains 14 residues. The ends were cut back, 6 bases at V and 0 bases at J, with 12 bases in the middle. Germline loops: CDR1 MNHEY, CDR2 SVGAGI. CDR3 in amino acids: CASRTTGSSYEQYF. The CDR3 bases are TGTGCCAGCAGAACGACAGGTTCCTCCTACGAGCAGTACTTC.

The V and J genes are TRBV5-6 and TRBJ2-7; 7 bases agree with TRBD2. The CDR3 is 15 residues long. CDR1 and CDR2 from the germline V gene are SGHDT and YYEEEE. V gave up 0 bases and J gave up 6 bases; unmatched junction bases: 9. CDR3 sequence (DNA): TGTGCCAGCAGCTTGGCCAACAGACTAGCATTCGAGCAGTACTTC. Translating gives CASSLANRLAFEQYF.

This clone was recorded a few times. The chain carries TRBV7-2 and TRBJ2-3; 7 bases align to TRBD1. The CDR3 covers 14 residues. Germline values: CDR1 SGHTA, CDR2 FQGNSA. After removal of 2 bases from V and 5 bases from J, the junction contained 4 bases not matched to a gene. CDR3 sequence (DNA): TGTGCCAGCAGCTTAAAGTCAGGGGGAGATACGCAGTATTTT. Its protein is CASSLKSGGDTQYF.

The chain uses TRBV9 and TRBJ2-3, with D unclear. Germline V gene sequence: CDR1 SGDLS, CDR2 YYNGEE. The V end lost 1 base, the J end lost 0 bases, and 3 bases lay between the germline ends. This CDR3 region has 13 residues. The CDR3 here is CASSVTSTDTQYF. CDR3 DNA: TGTGCCAGCAGCGTAACTAGCACAGATACGCAGTATTTT.

This sequence joins TRBV10-1 and TRBJ2-7, with a tentative D call TRBD2 (5 bases). Trimming left V 11 bases short and J 2 bases short, with 25 bases between. The CDR3 consists of 16 residues. CDR1 and CDR2 (germline): WNHNN, SYGVQD (reference sequence). The CDR3 spells CAWGSNAGGPPYEQYF. The CDR3 DNA follows: TGCGCCTGGGGATCCAATGCTGGCGGGCCCCCCTACGAGCAGTACTTC.

This sequence joins TRBV5-1 and TRBJ1-4; D is possibly TRBD1 (5 bases). CDR3 length: 14 residues. Deletions cut 0 bases from V and 8 bases from J, with 11 bases between. Germline CDR1 is SGHRS and CDR2 is YFSETQ. The CDR3 nucleotides read TGCGCCAGCAGCTTGGCGACGGCAGGGGAAAAACTGTTTTTT. Translated: CASSLATAGEKLFF. Filled out from reference TRBV5-1 and TRBJ1-4, the complete variable domain reads KAGVTQTPRYLIKTRGQQVTLSCSPISGHRSVSWYQQTPGQGLQFLFEYFSETQRNKGNFPGRFSGRQFSNSRSEMNVSTLELGDSALYLCASSLATAGEKLFFGSGTQLSVL.

Concerning this clone: One end of the junction fails to match germline, which may point to a read error. The V call is TRBV5-6, the J call TRBJ2-5; perhaps TRBD1 as D (6 bases). The germline gives CDR1 SGHDT, CDR2 YYEEEE. The CDR3 extends over 18 amino acids. The CDR3 nucleotides are TGCGCCAGCAGCTTGGATTCCTCACGATACAGGGACCAAGAGACCCAGTACTTC. It yields the protein CASSLDSSRYRDQETQYF.

In DNA form, the CDR3 reads TGTGCCAGCAGCTTAACGGCCGAGCAGTACTTC. It codes for CASSLTAEQYF. The genes are TRBV11-2 and TRBJ2-7, with no clear D. The CDR3 extends over 11 amino acids. V gave up 2 bases and J gave up 6 bases, with 5 bases separating them. Per germline, CDR1 SGHAT and CDR2 FQNNGV.

This clone was picked up a small number of times. The chain has TRBV11-2 and TRBJ2-5; possible D gene TRBD2, 6 bases. V was cut by 0 bases and J by 2 bases, with 13 bases left in between. Germline loops: CDR1 SGHAT, CDR2 FQNNGV. CDR3 size: 16 residues. CDR3 region: CASSLDGGALQETQYF. For the CDR3, the DNA is TGTGCCAGCAGCTTAGATGGCGGGGCCCTACAAGAGACCCAGTACTTC.

In this sample, this clone turned up a few times. One end of the junction fails to match germline, which may point to a read error. The chain joins TRBV2 to TRBJ2-7, with a possible D match to TRBD1 (6 bases). CDR1 and CDR2 from the germline V gene are SNHLY and FYNNEI. This CDR3 has 14 amino acids. The CDR3 nucleotides are TGTGCCAGCAGTGATGACAGGCTCTCCGACGAGCAGTACTTC. It translates to CASSDDRLSDEQYF.

The V gene is TRBV7-6, the J gene TRBJ2-2, with 7 bases matching TRBD1. Germline V gene lookup returns CDR1 SGHVS and CDR2 FNYEAQ. The trim removed 5 bases at V and 1 base at J, leaving 10 bases unmatched. CDR3 size: 17 residues. The CDR3 DNA is TGTGCCAGCAGCCAGAGGGCGTACAGGGGGAACACCGGGGAGCTGTTTTTT. This translates into CASSQRAYRGNTGELFF.

This clone was picked up a small number of times. The sample contains more than one DNA sequence encoding this CDR3. The V call is TRBV5-1, the J call TRBJ2-3; D is uncertain. Trimming stripped 0 bases from V and 6 bases from J, with 2 bases between. This CDR3 is built from 11 residues. Germline CDR1 SGHRS, CDR2 YFSETQ. The CDR3 DNA reads as TGCGCCAGCAGCTTGGGGGATACGCAGTATTTT. It specifies CASSLGDTQYF.